This T cell receptor (beta chain) was found in a study of cytomegalovirus exposure and HLA in healthy donors. Study-level information: A later analysis reported the same platform for the 120 or so validation repertoires and the roughly 670 first-cohort repertoires.

Study observations and caveats: Cytomegalovirus association was assigned to approximately 160 TCR beta chains. In vitro testing confirmed a few CMV-associated chains as specific for CMV antigens. Most TCR sequences showed up rarely, but some public TCRs showed up in many donors.

TCRdb's table, derived via immunoSEQ multiplex PCR, lists solely in-frame clones and lacks some. The sample carries 150,000 to 200,000 clones, about 82% recorded once. This clone was found once. Antigen specificity is unknown. Unmatched junction bases numbered 5, after V lost 2 bases and J lost 4 bases. The CDR3 is made up of 15 amino acids. Looked up from germline, CDR1 is SGDLS and CDR2 is YYNGEE. The clonotype comes from a woman under 30 in good health and CMV-seronegative. Source material: PBMCs. The chain joins TRBV9 to TRBJ2-1, with TRBD2 identical over 8 bases. DNA for the CDR3: TGTGCCAGCAGCGTCAATAGCGGGGCTTACAATGAGCAGTTCTTC. Its translation: CASSVNSGAYNEQFF.